The clone carrying this T cell receptor beta chain was counted many times. The source of the sample is a study of Graves' ophthalmopathy and Graves' hyperthyroidism. RNA transcripts served as template for amplifying TCR beta CDR3 sequences. An initial RT-PCR round employing HTBI primers preceded a second-round multiplex PCR. TCRdb re-derived calls from the multiplex PCR reads in MiXCR, one entry per CDR3 protein. This sample has roughly 400,000 distinct CDR3 sequences; approximately 20% occur once, and the top ten carry about 1.6%. The germline V gene has CDR1 LNHDA and CDR2 SQIVND (reference sequence). Trimming took 4 bases from V and 6 from J, leaving 14 bases between them. The CDR3 sequence is 14 residues long.

The sample consisted of peripheral blood. This receptor was obtained from a woman between 18 and 29 years old with Graves' ophthalmopathy. The V and J genes are TRBV19 and TRBJ2-3, with D maybe TRBD2 (5 bases). CDR3 amino acids: CASSNRPRGDTQYF. In DNA, the CDR3 is TGTGCCAGTAGTAACCGGCCGAGAGGGGATACGCAGTATTTT.